This entry lists 8 T cell receptor beta chains sequenced from one sample in a study of blood T cell repertoires in COVID-19. Clones were read by immunoSEQ multiplex PCR, and TCRdb kept only the in-frame ones, dropping some. The sample gives about 170,000 clones, around four fifths of which show up once; 2% to 2.5% is in the top ten. The sample was peripheral blood. Receptor source: a woman older than 75 with acute or convalescent COVID-19.

This clone has only one observation. V gene TRBV4-3 combines with J gene TRBJ1-2; D might be TRBD1 (6 bases). This CDR3 comprises 14 residues. Germline loops: CDR1 LGHNA, CDR2 YSLEER. Trimming took 0 bases from V and 2 from J, leaving 7 bases between them. CDR3 protein: CASSQDQGNYGYTF. CDR3 nucleotide sequence: TGCGCCAGCAGCCAAGATCAGGGGAACTATGGCTACACCTTC.

The rearrangement uses TRBV9 and TRBJ1-1; D is ambiguous. Germline-derived CDR1 and CDR2 are SGDLS and YYNGEE. V lost 1 base and J lost 3, with 16 bases in between. CDR3 length: 16 residues. DNA for the CDR3: TGTGCCAGCAGCGTACGACCCTACCGGGAGGACACTGAAGCTTTCTTT. As protein: CASSVRPYREDTEAFF.

This clone was counted only a few times. The chain has TRBV19 and TRBJ1-4; 8 bases agree with TRBD1. The germline gives CDR1 LNHDA, CDR2 SQIVND (reference sequence). The CDR3 contains 13 residues. Unmatched junction bases numbered 7, after V lost 10 bases and J lost 6 bases. The CDR3 protein is CATMDREYEKLFF. The CDR3 nucleotides are TGTGCCACCATGGACAGGGAATATGAAAAACTGTTTTTT.

The DNA for the CDR3 is TGCGCCAGCAGCCAGACCCTACAGGGCTTGAACACTGAAGCTTTCTTT. As protein: CASSQTLQGLNTEAFF. V and J are TRBV4-3 and TRBJ1-1; possibly TRBD1 for D (6 bases). Germline CDR1 reads LGHNA; CDR2 reads YSLEER. V dropped 3 bases and J dropped 0 bases, with 14 bases sitting between them. The CDR3 runs 16 residues.

The chain links TRBV10-3 to TRBJ1-1, with 7 bases fitting TRBD1. The trim removed 4 bases at V and 4 bases at J, leaving 12 bases unmatched. The CDR3 covers 16 residues. Germline values: CDR1 ENHRY, CDR2 SYGVKD. This CDR3 reads CAISALGTDGFTEAFF. CDR3 nucleotide sequence: TGTGCCATCAGTGCCCTGGGGACAGACGGTTTCACTGAAGCTTTCTTT.

This chain links TRBV6-2 or TRBV6-3 with TRBJ2-1, with D perhaps matching TRBD2 (7 bases). In germline, CDR1 is MNHEY, CDR2 SVGEGT. CDR3 length: 17 residues. Trimming removed 6 bases from V and 4 bases from J, with 22 bases in between. DNA for the CDR3: TGTGCCAGCAGACCTAACAGGGAGGGGAAGGGATACAATGAGCAGTTCTTC. Amino acids: CASRPNREGKGYNEQFF.

This chain connects TRBV5-1 to TRBJ2-1, with 7 bases aligning to TRBD1. V lost 0 bases, J lost 7 bases, and 4 bases stayed unmatched. CDR1 is SGHRS and CDR2 is YFSETQ in the germline V gene. This CDR3 is 14 amino acids long. The CDR3, as DNA: TGCGCCAGCAGCTTGGCACAGGGGTGGAATGAGCAGTTCTTC. Encoded protein: CASSLAQGWNEQFF.

The V and J genes are TRBV18 and TRBJ1-6, with a weak D call TRBD1 (6 bases). CDR3 size: 15 residues. Per germline, CDR1 KGHSH and CDR2 LQKENI. V lost 1 base and J lost 7, with 11 bases in between. CDR3: CASSPRDTENSPLHF. DNA of the CDR3: TGTGCCAGCTCACCACGGGACACCGAAAATTCACCCCTCCACTTT.